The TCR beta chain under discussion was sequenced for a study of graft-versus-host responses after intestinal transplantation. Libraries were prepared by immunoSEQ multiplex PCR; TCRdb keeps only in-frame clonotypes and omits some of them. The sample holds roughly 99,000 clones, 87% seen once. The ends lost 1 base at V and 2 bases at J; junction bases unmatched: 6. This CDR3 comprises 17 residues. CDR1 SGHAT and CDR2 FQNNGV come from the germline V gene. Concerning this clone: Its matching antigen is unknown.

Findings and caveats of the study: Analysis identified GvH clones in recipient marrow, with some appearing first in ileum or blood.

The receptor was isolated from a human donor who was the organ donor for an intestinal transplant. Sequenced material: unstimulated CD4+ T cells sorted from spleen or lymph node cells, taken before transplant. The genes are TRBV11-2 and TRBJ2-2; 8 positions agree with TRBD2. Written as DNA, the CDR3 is TGTGCCAGCAGCTTAGCTGCGGGGGGTATTAACACCGGGGAGCTGTTTTTT. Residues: CASSLAAGGINTGELFF.